This TCR beta chain was sequenced in a study of T cell responses to AZD1222 COVID-19 vaccine. Study conclusions and caveats: Clonal diversity was possibly underestimated, and the donors were mostly white British, with more females. Baseline antibody screening turned up just six or seven seropositive AZD1222 recipients.

This clone came up a few times. Its target is not known. The CDR3 is 16 residues long. The V gene lost 1 base and the J gene lost 5 bases, with 12 bases spanning the gap. Germline CDR1 reads LGHDT; CDR2 reads YNNKEL (reference sequence). Assay: immunoSEQ multiplex PCR; the TCRdb copy retains only in-frame clones and omits some. The table includes about 100,000 clones, 85% to 90% detected once. This TCR came from an adult in good health. Sequences were derived from peripheral blood, sampled on day 0 of AZD1222 vaccination. V usage is TRBV3-1 (or the pseudogene TRBV3-2) and J usage is TRBJ1-6; D possibly corresponds to TRBD1 (5 bases). The CDR3 coding sequence is TGTGCCAGCAGCCAAGGAGGGGCAGTAAATAATTCACCCCTCCACTTT. Protein sequence: CASSQGGAVNNSPLHF.